The 27 T cell receptor beta chains below all came from one sample that was sequenced in a study of cytomegalovirus exposure and HLA in healthy donors. The protocol was immunoSEQ multiplex PCR, while the TCRdb copy is restricted to in-frame clones and leaves out a portion. The sample yields over 150,000 clones, 85% to 90% seen once. The specimen was PBMCs. These TCRs come from a woman aged 18-29 years in good health and CMV-seropositive.

The chain carries TRBV27 and TRBJ2-1; 13 bases align to TRBD2. J lost 8 bases, V lost 4 bases, and 11 bases had no gene match. Germline CDR1 reads MNHEY; CDR2 reads SMNVEV (reference sequence). This CDR3 has 17 amino acids. CDR3 region: CASSSLTSGRAGYEQFF. Here the CDR3 DNA reads TGTGCCAGCAGTTCGTTAACTAGCGGGAGGGCCGGATATGAGCAGTTCTTC.

CDR3 DNA sequence: TGTGCCAGCTCACCTTCAGCCAGGGGGGAAGCTTTCTTT. It specifies CASSPSARGEAFF. The chain uses TRBV18 and TRBJ1-1; 7 bases align to TRBD1. The CDR3 has 13 residues. The germline V gene has CDR1 KGHSH and CDR2 LQKENI. Losses at the gene ends were 3 bases for V and 8 bases for J; bases not matched to a gene: 6.

The CDR3 DNA reads TGTGCCAGCAGCTTCCTAACTAGCGATGAGCAGTTCTTC. As protein: CASSFLTSDEQFF. This rearrangement joins TRBV11-2 to TRBJ2-1, with TRBD2 identical over 7 bases. Germline V gives CDR1 SGHAT, CDR2 FQNNGV. V was pared by 3 bases and J by 8 bases, with 4 bases of the junction left unmatched. The CDR3 spans 13 residues.

V usage is TRBV27 and J usage is TRBJ1-4; 11 bases agree with TRBD1. V lost 5 bases and J lost 7; bases outside the gene matches: 18. Germline CDR1 and CDR2: MNHEY and SMNVEV (reference sequence). This CDR3 spans 19 amino acids. The CDR3 DNA reads as TGTGCCAGCAGTCTAACGAGATTAACCGGGACAGGGGGTCGTGAAAAACTGTTTTTT. It is translated as CASSLTRLTGTGGREKLFF.

The chain couples TRBV7-3 to TRBJ2-7; possibly TRBD2 for D (6 bases). CDR3 size: 14 residues. Germline values: CDR1 SGHTA, CDR2 FQGTGA. V lost 4 bases to trimming and J lost 0 bases, with 10 bases between them. The DNA for the CDR3 is TGTGCCAGCAGCTCGGACGGGAGCTCCTACGAGCAGTACTTC. Encoded protein: CASSSDGSSYEQYF. The entire variable domain, with the rest obtained from reference TRBV7-3 and TRBJ2-7, is as follows: GAGVSQTPSNKVTEKGKYVELRCDPISGHTALYWYRQSLGQGPEFLIYFQGTGAADDSGLPNDRFFAVRPEGSVSTLKIQRTERGDSAVYLCASSSDGSSYEQYFGPGTRLTVT.

This sequence joins TRBV30 and TRBJ2-7; no definite D call. The V end was cut by 1 base, the J end by 2 bases, with 6 bases between. The germline V gene encodes CDR1 GTSNPN and CDR2 SVGIG (reference sequence). The CDR3 has 12 residues. The chain's CDR3 is CAWSGQTYEQYF. The CDR3 coding sequence is TGTGCCTGGAGTGGACAAACCTACGAGCAGTACTTC.

V gene TRBV5-1 combines with J gene TRBJ1-1; D is perhaps TRBD1 (5 bases). This CDR3 spans 14 amino acids. Trimming cost V 0 bases and J 5 bases, with 11 bases left between them. Germline CDR1 and CDR2: SGHRS and YFSETQ. The CDR3 region has the DNA TGCGCCAGCAGCTTGGGGAACCAGGGTACTGAAGCTTTCTTT. Protein: CASSLGNQGTEAFF.

This sequence joins TRBV19 and TRBJ2-1, with TRBD2 identical over 10 bases. The CDR3 spans 16 residues. Germline-derived CDR1 and CDR2 are LNHDA and SQIVND (reference sequence). V trimming: 2 bases; J trimming: 0 bases; junction bases outside the gene matches: 1. The chain's CDR3 is CASSISSGSSYNEQFF. The CDR3 DNA reads as TGTGCCAGTAGTATATCTAGCGGGAGCTCCTACAATGAGCAGTTCTTC.

The V and J genes are TRBV5-1 and TRBJ2-3; the D gene is possibly TRBD1 (6 bases). CDR3 length equals 15 residues. Trimming pared 5 bases from V and 7 bases from J, leaving 20 bases between. The germline CDR1 and CDR2 sequences are SGHRS and YFSETQ. The chain's CDR3 is CASSQGSGTQYTQYF. The CDR3 nucleotides are TGCGCCAGCAGTCAGGGGTCGGGTACACAGTATACGCAGTATTTT.

This clone came up once. V is TRBV5-8 and J is TRBJ2-7; 8 bases are a match to TRBD2. J was trimmed by 4 bases and V by 9 bases; bases with no gene match: 6. The CDR3 has 12 residues. In germline, CDR1 is SGHTS, CDR2 YDEGEE. This chain's CDR3 is CATREGKYEQYF. The CDR3 DNA follows: TGTGCCACTCGGGAGGGTAAATACGAGCAGTACTTC.

This clone was observed once. The CDR3 reads CASSKDAPLSWDRPYEQYF. In nucleotides, the CDR3 is TGTGCCAGCAGCAAAGACGCTCCTCTTAGCTGGGACAGACCCTACGAGCAGTACTTC. This chain connects TRBV21-1 to TRBJ2-7; the DNA was not compared with TRBD1, the D call given in the table. TRBV21-1 is a pseudogene locus. This CDR3 spans 19 amino acids.

The chain recombines TRBV2 with TRBJ1-5; no clear D. The CDR3 contains 14 residues. Deletions cut 4 bases from V and 7 bases from J, with 14 bases between. The germline gives CDR1 SNHLY, CDR2 FYNNEI. The CDR3 sequence is CASSATGGRQPQHF. The DNA for the CDR3 is TGTGCCAGCAGTGCCACGGGTGGGAGACAGCCCCAGCATTTT. The whole variable domain, filled in from reference TRBV2 and TRBJ1-5, reads EPEVTQTPSHQVTQMGQEVILRCVPISNHLYFYWYRQILGQKVEFLVSFYNNEISEKSEIFDDQFSVERPDGSNFTLKIRSTKLEDSAMYFCASSATGGRQPQHFGDGTRLSIL.

This chain connects TRBV11-2 to TRBJ2-2; D may be TRBD2 (5 bases). Germline CDR1 SGHAT, CDR2 FQNNGV. The CDR3 length is 16 residues. Trimming took 1 base from V and 4 from J, leaving 13 bases between them. The CDR3 nucleotides are TGTGCCAGCAGCTTAGGCCCGATGGCGGGCACCGGGGAGCTGTTTTTT. Amino acids: CASSLGPMAGTGELFF.

The gene calls are TRBV9 and TRBJ2-1; maybe TRBD2 (5 bases). The CDR3 loop spans 12 amino acids. With 7 bases removed from V and 8 bases from J, the gap between germline ends came to 13 bases. From germline, CDR1 is SGDLS and CDR2 YYNGEE. The CDR3 nucleotides are TGTGCCAGCTCCCAAGGAGGAGATGAGCAGTTCTTC. Amino acid sequence: CASSQGGDEQFF.

This clone was detected once. The genes are TRBV2 and TRBJ2-3; 8 nucleotides agree with TRBD2. Germline V gives CDR1 SNHLY, CDR2 FYNNEI. The CDR3 runs 16 residues. Unmatched junction bases numbered 9, after V lost 6 bases and J lost 1 base. CDR3 residues: CASRRGGLAGTDTQYF. CDR3 bases: TGTGCCAGCAGACGGGGAGGACTAGCCGGCACAGATACGCAGTATTTT.

This clone was seen once. The chain uses TRBV27 and TRBJ1-3; D may be TRBD1 (5 bases). Trimming took 6 bases from V and 4 from J, leaving 16 bases between them. The CDR3 spans 15 residues. From germline, CDR1 is MNHEY and CDR2 SMNVEV (reference sequence). The CDR3 DNA reads TGTGCCAGCAGGGCCATACAGGACCACGGAAACACCATATATTTT. As protein: CASRAIQDHGNTIYF.

The rearrangement joins TRBV6-6 to TRBJ2-7, with TRBD2 matching 7 bases. V dropped 5 bases and J dropped 3; count of bases not matched to a gene: 7. The CDR3 extends over 14 amino acids. Germline values: CDR1 MNHNY, CDR2 SVGAGI (reference sequence). CDR3 bases: TGTGCCAGCAGTCAAACTAGCGAGAACTACGAGCAGTACTTC. It translates to CASSQTSENYEQYF.

This clone was detected once. This chain uses TRBV19 with TRBJ1-4; no clear D gene. V was trimmed by 2 bases and J by 7 bases, leaving 8 bases between them. The CDR3 spans 13 residues. Germline V gives CDR1 LNHDA, CDR2 SQIVND (reference sequence). The CDR3: CASSIRETEKLFF. CDR3 bases: TGTGCCAGTAGTATAAGGGAGACTGAAAAACTGTTTTTT.

The chain has TRBV5-4 and TRBJ1-2; D unclear. Germline CDR1 SGHNT, CDR2 YYREEE (reference sequence). Trimming cost V 2 bases and J 0 bases, with 5 bases left between them. CDR3 size: 13 residues. This chain's CDR3 is CASSFGTNYGYTF. The CDR3 bases are TGTGCCAGCAGCTTCGGGACTAACTATGGCTACACCTTC.

The chain is built from TRBV28 and TRBJ2-5; 8 nucleotides match TRBD2. The CDR3 spans 13 residues. CDR1 is MDHEN, CDR2 SYDVKM, per germline. The V gene end was trimmed by 8 bases and the J gene end by 2 bases; junction bases not matched to a gene: 4. The CDR3 DNA is TGTGCCAGCCTCACTAGCGGACAAGAGACCCAGTACTTC. Encoded protein: CASLTSGQETQYF.

This chain links TRBV7-3 with TRBJ1-1; 7 bases fit TRBD1. This CDR3 spans 14 amino acids. The germline V gene encodes CDR1 SGHTA and CDR2 FQGTGA. V was pared by 3 bases and J by 5 bases, with 6 bases of the junction left unmatched. The CDR3 nucleotides read TGTGCCAGCAGCTTGACAGGGTCGGGGACTGAAGCTTTCTTT. It is translated as CASSLTGSGTEAFF.

This sequence joins TRBV9 and TRBJ2-6, with TRBD1 matching 10 bases. In germline, CDR1 is SGDLS, CDR2 YYNGEE. This CDR3 contains 18 residues. J was trimmed by 1 base and V by 3 bases; bases with no gene match: 7. The CDR3 is CASSETGQGWSGANVLTF. The CDR3 nucleotides are TGTGCCAGCAGCGAAACGGGACAGGGGTGGTCTGGGGCCAACGTCCTGACTTTC.

J is TRBJ2-2 and V is TRBV9; D remains unclear. This CDR3 contains 13 residues. Trimming took off 0 bases at V and 3 bases at J, with 3 bases between the two ends. Germline V gene data show CDR1 as SGDLS and CDR2 as YYNGEE. The CDR3 coding sequence is TGTGCCAGCAGCGTAGTATACACCGGGGAGCTGTTTTTT. This sequence encodes CASSVVYTGELFF.

The gene calls are TRBV5-8 and TRBJ2-1; 9 bases map to TRBD2. Germline values: CDR1 SGHTS, CDR2 YDEGEE. There are 15 residues in the CDR3. After removal of 1 base from V and 7 bases from J, the junction contained 6 bases not matched to a gene. The CDR3 sequence is CASSLLSAGGNEQFF. CDR3 nucleotides: TGTGCCAGCAGCTTGCTGTCAGCGGGAGGTAATGAGCAGTTCTTC.

The rearrangement links TRBV7-2 to TRBJ2-1, with 7 bases aligning to TRBD2. Per germline, CDR1 SGHTA and CDR2 FQGNSA. The length of the CDR3 is 15 residues. V shed 1 base, J shed 3 bases, and the junction held 3 bases outside the gene matches. The CDR3 reads CASSLVAGVYNEQFF. DNA of the CDR3: TGTGCCAGCAGCTTAGTTGCGGGAGTCTACAATGAGCAGTTCTTC.

The chain has TRBV11-2 and TRBJ2-3; 9 positions match TRBD2. Germline V CDR1 and CDR2: SGHAT, FQNNGV. J lost 5 bases, V lost 1 base, and 7 bases had no gene match. This CDR3 is built from 16 residues. Here the CDR3 reads CASSLVGGRARDTQYF. The CDR3 nucleotides read TGTGCCAGCAGCTTAGTTGGCGGGAGGGCCAGAGATACGCAGTATTTT.

The chain links TRBV5-1 to TRBJ2-7; possibly TRBD1 for D (6 bases). V dropped 2 bases and J dropped 1 base, with 13 bases sitting between them. The CDR3 covers 15 residues. Germline V gene sequence: CDR1 SGHRS, CDR2 YFSETQ. CDR3 in amino acids: CASSLGGSNSYEQYF. The CDR3 DNA is TGCGCCAGCAGCTTAGGGGGATCCAATTCCTACGAGCAGTACTTC.